The table lists the clone carrying this T cell receptor beta chain with a count of one. These data originate in a study of chemoradiotherapy in HPV16-positive cancers. Assay: immunoSEQ multiplex PCR; the TCRdb copy retains only in-frame clones and omits some. This sample has 40,000 to 65,000 clones; about 92% occur once, and the top ten carry approximately 3.5%. The sample was blood, taken from a patient who underwent chemoradiotherapy. The receptor's source is a human donor with HPV-associated anogenital cancer.

CDR3 sequence: CASSSGGGQHYGYTF. DNA of the CDR3: TGTGCCAGCAGCTCAGGAGGGGGGCAACACTATGGCTACACCTTC. This chain joins TRBV11-2 and TRBJ1-2; maybe TRBD1 (6 bases). Trimming shortened V by 4 bases and J by 3 bases, and 15 bases separated the two germline ends. Per germline, CDR1 SGHAT and CDR2 FQNNGV. The CDR3 length is 15 residues.